Below, 4 T cell receptor beta chains from the same sample are listed, as sequenced in a study of blood T cell repertoires in COVID-19. Assay used: immunoSEQ multiplex PCR; TCRdb lists only in-frame clones, some missing. Found here are about 60,000 clones, 83% of them singletons; the top ten hold about 10%. What was sequenced was peripheral blood. These receptors were obtained from a man over 45 with COVID-19, enrolled during active disease.

The chain links TRBV4-1 to TRBJ2-3; D remains ambiguous. Germline CDR1 MGHRA, CDR2 YSYEKL. This CDR3 is 13 amino acids long. Trimming stripped 0 bases from V and 9 bases from J, with 10 bases between. The CDR3, as DNA: TGCGCCAGCAGCCAAGATTTGCCCGCGACGCAGTATTTT. Translating it yields CASSQDLPATQYF.

The rearrangement uses TRBV3-1 (or the pseudogene TRBV3-2) and TRBJ2-5; the match to TRBD2 covers 8 bases. Looked up from germline, CDR1 is LGHDT and CDR2 is YNNKEL (reference sequence). This CDR3 comprises 14 residues. V was pared by 3 bases and J by 4 bases, with 4 bases of the junction left unmatched. This chain's CDR3 is CASSQTSEGETQYF. CDR3 in DNA: TGTGCCAGCAGCCAGACTAGCGAAGGAGAGACCCAGTACTTC.

The sample holds one count of this clone. The chain combines TRBV6-5 with TRBJ1-1, with 7 bases that match TRBD1. V trimming: 6 bases; J trimming: 4 bases; junction bases outside the gene matches: 8. This CDR3 has 14 amino acids. Germline-derived CDR1 and CDR2 are MNHEY and SVGAGI. Here the CDR3 DNA reads TGTGCCAGCAGCCTAGACAGGGTAGGCACTGAAGCTTTCTTT. Amino acids: CASSLDRVGTEAFF.

The chain combines TRBV5-1 with TRBJ2-7, with D unclear. Between the trimmed V and J ends, which lost 0 bases and 0 bases, there was a span of 7 bases. The CDR3 length is 14 residues. The germline gives CDR1 SGHRS, CDR2 YFSETQ. In DNA, the CDR3 is TGCGCCAGCAGCTTGGTGTCCCGCTCCTACGAGCAGTACTTC. Residues: CASSLVSRSYEQYF.